This record covers a single TCR beta chain. The specificity of this receptor is unknown. Nothing much larger sits one base from this clone, and base qualities are not available. cDNA synthesis used template-switch 5'RACE with a primer carrying a 10-nucleotide random unique molecular identifier tagging each TCR transcript. Every sequencing run covered 15-18 subjects and yielded more than 160 million TCR-beta sequences. Total RNA was extracted with the RNeasy kit. The KAPA Real-time Library Amplification kit was used to amplify TCR-beta VDJ regions with primers targeting the TCR constant region and the 5'RACE anchor. A first PCR added sample indexes and Illumina adaptors, and a second PCR then raised library yield. After Ampure bead purification, the TCR product of roughly 650 bp was size-selected on a 2% E-gel SizeSelection system. Before pooling, library quality was assessed on a Bioanalyzer, concentration was determined with Qubit, and library quantification was performed with the Kapa Library Quantification kit. Libraries were sequenced paired-end 2 x 150 bp on an Illumina HiSeq 2500. To increase sequence diversity, roughly 23-30% phiX was spiked into each library pool. The original methods were these. Quality-filtered reads were processed with the UMI-based MiGEC pipeline, and over 85% of raw TCR sequences were removed by the MiGEC pipeline during error correction. VDJ genes were aligned to IMGT germline references, and clonotypes were defined by unique CDR3 amino acid sequence plus V-J genes. Clonal expansion, Shannon diversity and CDR3 relatedness were evaluated with VDJtools (CalcPairwiseDistances, ClusterSamples), while phylogenetic trees were built in CLCbio workbench. Clones with at least 8 unique UMIs were defined as expanded, with this threshold being based on coefficient-of-variation modelling across technical triplicates. Using fastp at Q25 and MiXCR, TCRdb reprocessed the public reads and kept productive beta chains. Every distinct CDR3 protein forms one entry, paired with its most common genes and DNA. TCRdb, not the original authors, processed these V and J calls. This sample lists 74,000 or so distinct CDR3 sequences; around 9.9% were detected once. The leading ten clones occupy about 1.7% of the sample.

The data stem from a study of neurological immune-mediated disorders (dated by TCRdb to the late 2010s). Regarding the complete study: Peripheral blood TCR-beta repertoires from patients with HTLV-I-associated myelopathy (HAM/TSP), patients with multiple sclerosis, and healthy controls were compared in the study using UMI-based sequencing. Longitudinal samples, technical triplicates and paired sorted CD4+ and CD8+ T-cell subsets, alongside PBMC samples, were included among the approximately 110 TCR-beta libraries. The cohort comprised approximately 67 subjects: 15 or so HAM/TSP patients, 34 multiple sclerosis patients and about 20 healthy controls. What the research found in general, with its limitations: TCR clonal expansion was highest in HAM/TSP patients and lowest in MS patients, with MS patients falling below even healthy controls. Expanded clones from different subjects shared no identical CDR3 amino acid sequences, which suggests that TCR-beta repertoires were private in all groups.

Blood bank volunteers in Maryland, USA served as the healthy controls. For unsorted PBMC libraries, 2 million PBMCs were used after storage in RNAlater at -80 degrees C until RNA extraction. Peripheral blood was subjected to Ficoll-Hypaque density gradient centrifugation to isolate PBMCs, which were then cryopreserved in liquid nitrogen. Looking up the germline V gene yields CDR1 SNHLY and CDR2 FYNNEI. V is cut by 10 bases and J by 6 bases, and the space between the germline ends is 16 bases. From its cysteine to its phenylalanine, the CDR3 spans 12 amino acids. Of all the DNA, just the CDR3 is kept, 36 bases in frame from base 1.

The receptor chain draws on TRBV2 and TRBJ2-7; no D segment can be confidently identified. The origin of this receptor is a middle-aged man in good health. Sequencing was carried out using PBMCs. CDR3 loop: CANTYSATEQYF. The bases read TGTGCCAACACATACTCAGCTACCGAGCAGTACTTC.